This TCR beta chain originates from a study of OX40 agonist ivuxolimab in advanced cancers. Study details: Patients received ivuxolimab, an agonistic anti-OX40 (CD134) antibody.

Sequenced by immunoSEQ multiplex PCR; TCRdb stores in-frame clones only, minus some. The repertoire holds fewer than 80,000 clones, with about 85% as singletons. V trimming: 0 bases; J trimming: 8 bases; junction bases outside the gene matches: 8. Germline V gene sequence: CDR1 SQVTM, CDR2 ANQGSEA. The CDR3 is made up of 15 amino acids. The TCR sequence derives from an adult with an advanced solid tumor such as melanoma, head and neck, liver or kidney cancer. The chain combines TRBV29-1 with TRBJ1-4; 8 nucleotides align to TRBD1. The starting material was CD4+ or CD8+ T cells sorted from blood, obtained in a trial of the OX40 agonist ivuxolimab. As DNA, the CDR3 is TGCAGCGTTGAAGATCGTGGGACAGGAAGGGAAAAACTGTTTTTT. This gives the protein CSVEDRGTGREKLFF. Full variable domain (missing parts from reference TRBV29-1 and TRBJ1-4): SAVISQKPSRDICQRGTSLTIQCQVDSQVTMMFWYRQQPGQSLTLIATANQGSEATYESGFVIDKFPISRPNLTFSTLTVSNMSPEDSSIYLCSVEDRGTGREKLFFGSGTQLSVL.